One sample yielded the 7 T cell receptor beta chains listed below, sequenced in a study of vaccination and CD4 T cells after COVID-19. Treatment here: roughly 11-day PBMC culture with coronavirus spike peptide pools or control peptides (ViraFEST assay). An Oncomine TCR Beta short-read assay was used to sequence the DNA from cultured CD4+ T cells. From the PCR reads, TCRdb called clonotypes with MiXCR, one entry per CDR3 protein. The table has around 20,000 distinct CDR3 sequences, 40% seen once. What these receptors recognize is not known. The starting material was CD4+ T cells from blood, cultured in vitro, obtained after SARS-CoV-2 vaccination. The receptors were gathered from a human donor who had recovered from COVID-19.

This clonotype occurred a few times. The CDR3 region is CSASSLAFF. For the CDR3, the DNA is TGCAGTGCTAGCAGTCTCGCTTTCTTT. The chain recombines TRBV20-1 with TRBJ1-1; unclear D gene. CDR3 length: 9 amino acids. With 3 bases removed from V and 11 bases from J, the gap between germline ends came to 7 bases. Germline V gives CDR1 DFQATT, CDR2 SNEGSKA (reference sequence).

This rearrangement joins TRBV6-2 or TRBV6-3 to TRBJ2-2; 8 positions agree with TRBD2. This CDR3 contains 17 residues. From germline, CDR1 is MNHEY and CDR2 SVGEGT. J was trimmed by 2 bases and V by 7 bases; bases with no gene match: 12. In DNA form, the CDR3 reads TGTGCCAGCAAGGCGGGAGGCCATACCCAAAACACCGGGGAGCTGTTTTTT. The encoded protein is CASKAGGHTQNTGELFF.

CDR3 bases: TGTGCCAGCAGTGTCGGGCGGGGCGTCTCGAGCTCCTACGAGCAGTACTTC. It yields the protein CASSVGRGVSSSYEQYF. The chain combines TRBV6-1 with TRBJ2-7, with D possibly matching TRBD2 (6 bases). Germline V gives CDR1 MNHNS, CDR2 SASEGT. Trimming took 4 bases from V and 0 from J, leaving 19 bases between them. The CDR3 sequence is 17 residues long.

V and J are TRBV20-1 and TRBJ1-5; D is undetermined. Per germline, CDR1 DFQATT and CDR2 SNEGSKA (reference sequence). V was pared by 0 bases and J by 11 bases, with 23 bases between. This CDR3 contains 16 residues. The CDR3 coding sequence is TGCAGTGCTAGAGATCGAAGAGTGCAACTTTCGGAATCCCAGCATTTT. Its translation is CSARDRRVQLSESQHF.

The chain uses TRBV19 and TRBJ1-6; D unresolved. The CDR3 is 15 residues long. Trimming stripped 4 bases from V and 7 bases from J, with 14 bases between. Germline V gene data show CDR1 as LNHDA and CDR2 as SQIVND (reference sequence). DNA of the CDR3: TGTGCCAGTAGTAGCGCGGCATACGAAAATTCACCCCTCCACTTT. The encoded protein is CASSSAAYENSPLHF.

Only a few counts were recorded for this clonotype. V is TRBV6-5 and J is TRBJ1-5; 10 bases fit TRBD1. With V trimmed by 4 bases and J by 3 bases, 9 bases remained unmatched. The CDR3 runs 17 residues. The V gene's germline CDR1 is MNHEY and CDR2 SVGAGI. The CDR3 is CASSLSSGTGDNQPQHF. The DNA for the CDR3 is TGTGCCAGCAGTTTATCATCAGGGACAGGGGACAATCAGCCCCAGCATTTT.

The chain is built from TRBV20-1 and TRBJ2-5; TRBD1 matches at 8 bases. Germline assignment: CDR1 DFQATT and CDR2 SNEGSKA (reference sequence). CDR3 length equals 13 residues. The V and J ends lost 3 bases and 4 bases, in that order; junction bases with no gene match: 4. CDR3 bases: TGCAGTGCTAGGCCGGACAGGGCAGAGACCCAGTACTTC. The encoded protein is CSARPDRAETQYF.